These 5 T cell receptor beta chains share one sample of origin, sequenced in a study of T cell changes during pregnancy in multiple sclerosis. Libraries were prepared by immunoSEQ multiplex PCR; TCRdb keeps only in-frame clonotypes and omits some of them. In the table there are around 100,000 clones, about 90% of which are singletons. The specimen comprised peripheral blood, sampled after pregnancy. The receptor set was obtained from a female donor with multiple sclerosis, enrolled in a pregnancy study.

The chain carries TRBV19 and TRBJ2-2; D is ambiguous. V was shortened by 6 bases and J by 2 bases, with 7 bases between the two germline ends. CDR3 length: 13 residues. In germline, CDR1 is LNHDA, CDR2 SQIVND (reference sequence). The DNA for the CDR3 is TGTGCCAGTAGAACAGACAACACCGGGGAGCTGTTTTTT. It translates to CASRTDNTGELFF.

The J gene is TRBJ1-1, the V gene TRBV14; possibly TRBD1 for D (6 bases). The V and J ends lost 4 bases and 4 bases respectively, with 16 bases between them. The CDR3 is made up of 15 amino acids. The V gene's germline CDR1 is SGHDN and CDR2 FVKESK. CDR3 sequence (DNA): TGTGCCAGCAGCCGGCACAGGGCTATGAGCACTGAAGCTTTCTTT. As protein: CASSRHRAMSTEAFF.

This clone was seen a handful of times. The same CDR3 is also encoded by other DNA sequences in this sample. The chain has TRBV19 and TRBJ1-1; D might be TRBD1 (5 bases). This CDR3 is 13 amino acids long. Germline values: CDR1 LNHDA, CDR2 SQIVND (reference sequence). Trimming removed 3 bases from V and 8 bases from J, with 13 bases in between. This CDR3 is CASSIFREAEAFF. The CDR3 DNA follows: TGTGCCAGTAGTATCTTCAGGGAGGCGGAAGCTTTCTTT.

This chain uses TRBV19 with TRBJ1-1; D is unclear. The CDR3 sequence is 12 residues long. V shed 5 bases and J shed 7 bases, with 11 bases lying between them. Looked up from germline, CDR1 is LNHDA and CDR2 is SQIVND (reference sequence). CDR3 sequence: CASSFTGNEAFF. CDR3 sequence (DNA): TGTGCCAGTAGTTTTACGGGAAATGAAGCTTTCTTT.

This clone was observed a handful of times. The DNA for the CDR3 is TGTGCCAGCAGACCCTCCGGACAGGGTGGAAATTCACCCCTCCACTTT. Encoded protein: CASRPSGQGGNSPLHF. V is TRBV27 and J is TRBJ1-6; 8 positions match TRBD1. V lost 6 bases to trimming and J lost 7 bases; unmatched junction nucleotides: 11. Germline V CDR1 and CDR2: MNHEY, SMNVEV (reference sequence). This CDR3 has 16 residues.